This T cell receptor beta chain was identified during a study of cytomegalovirus exposure and HLA in healthy donors. At the level of the study: Approximately 85 million unique TCRs from HLA-typed donors were held in an early data release.

Whole-study results and caveats: Likely technical artifact: a cluster of highly shared sequence variants. A later analysis linked a missense variant in DCLRE1C to the trimming of TCR beta V and J genes.

The PCR had 60 Vbeta and 13 Jbeta primers. The method was immunoSEQ multiplex PCR; TCRdb's version includes in-frame clones alone and lacks a portion of them. The sample yields about 99,000 clones, nearly 80% seen once. As to this clone: The antigen is unknown.

With 3 bases clipped from V and 4 bases from J, the junction kept 5 bases outside the gene matches. Germline V CDR1 and CDR2: KGHSH, LQKENI. This CDR3 has 14 residues. The receptor was derived from a man aged 60-69 years in good health and CMV-seropositive. Specimen: PBMCs. The rearrangement links TRBV18 to TRBJ1-2; TRBD1 matches at 7 bases. CDR3 sequence reads: CASSPGQSSYGYTF. The CDR3 DNA is TGTGCCAGCTCACCGGGACAGTCCAGCTATGGCTACACCTTC.